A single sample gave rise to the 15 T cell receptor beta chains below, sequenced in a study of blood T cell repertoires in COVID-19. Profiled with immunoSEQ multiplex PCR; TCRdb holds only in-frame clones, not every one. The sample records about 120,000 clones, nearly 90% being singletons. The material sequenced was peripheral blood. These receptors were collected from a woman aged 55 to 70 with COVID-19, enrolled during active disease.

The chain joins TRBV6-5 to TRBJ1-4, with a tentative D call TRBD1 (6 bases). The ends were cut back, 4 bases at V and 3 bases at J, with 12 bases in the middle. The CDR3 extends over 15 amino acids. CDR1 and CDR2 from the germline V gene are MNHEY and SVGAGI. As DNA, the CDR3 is TGTGCCAGCAGTTCTATCGACAGGCCTAATGAAAAACTGTTTTTT. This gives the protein CASSSIDRPNEKLFF.

In DNA, the CDR3 is TGTGCCAGCAGCTTTGACCTTAGCGGATCCCGCACAGATACGCAGTATTTT. Its protein product is CASSFDLSGSRTDTQYF. The chain joins TRBV7-2 to TRBJ2-3; a possible D gene is TRBD2 (6 bases). Germline lookup yields CDR1 SGHTA and CDR2 FQGNSA. The CDR3 is made up of 17 amino acids. The germline V and J ends were trimmed by 3 bases and 1 base, with 17 bases remaining between them.

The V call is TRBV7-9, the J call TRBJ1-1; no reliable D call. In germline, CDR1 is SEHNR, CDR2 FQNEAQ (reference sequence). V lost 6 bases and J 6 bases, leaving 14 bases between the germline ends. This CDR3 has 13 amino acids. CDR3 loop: CASSLNPPAEAFF. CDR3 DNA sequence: TGTGCCAGCAGTCTAAATCCCCCGGCTGAAGCTTTCTTT.

The CDR3 sequence: CASSQGTRQTYGYTF. In DNA, the CDR3 is TGTGCCAGCAGCCAAGGAACCCGACAGACCTATGGCTACACCTTC. The gene calls are TRBV4-2 and TRBJ1-2; tentative D call: TRBD1 (5 bases). The CDR3 covers 15 residues. V gave up 1 base and J gave up 4 bases, with 13 bases separating them. Looked up from germline, CDR1 is LGHNA and CDR2 is YNFKEQ.

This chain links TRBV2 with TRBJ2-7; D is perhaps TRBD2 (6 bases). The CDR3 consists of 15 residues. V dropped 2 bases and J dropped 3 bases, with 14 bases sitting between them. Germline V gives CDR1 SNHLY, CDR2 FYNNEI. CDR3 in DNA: TGTGCCAGCAGTGAATTGGGGGGAGTCGGCTACGAGCAGTACTTC. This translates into CASSELGGVGYEQYF.

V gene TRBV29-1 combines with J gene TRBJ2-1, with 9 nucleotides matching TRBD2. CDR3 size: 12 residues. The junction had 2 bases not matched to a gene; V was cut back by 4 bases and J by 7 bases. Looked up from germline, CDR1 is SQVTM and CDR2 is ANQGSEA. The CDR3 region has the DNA TGCAGCGTTGGCGGGGGGGCTAATGAGCAGTTCTTC. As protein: CSVGGGANEQFF.

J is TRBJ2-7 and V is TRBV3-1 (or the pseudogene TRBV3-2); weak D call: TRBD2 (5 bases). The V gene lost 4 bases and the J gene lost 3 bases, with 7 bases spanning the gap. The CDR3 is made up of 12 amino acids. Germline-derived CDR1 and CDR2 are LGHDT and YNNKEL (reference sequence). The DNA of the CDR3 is TGTGCCAGCAGCCCCAGCGGCTACGAGCAGTACTTC. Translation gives CASSPSGYEQYF.

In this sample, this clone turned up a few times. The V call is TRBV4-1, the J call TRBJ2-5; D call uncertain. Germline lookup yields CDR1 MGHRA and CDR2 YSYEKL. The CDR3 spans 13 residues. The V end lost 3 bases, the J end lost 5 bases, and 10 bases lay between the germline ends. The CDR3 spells CASSHTSRETQYF. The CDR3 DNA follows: TGCGCCAGCAGCCACACCTCCAGGGAGACCCAGTACTTC.

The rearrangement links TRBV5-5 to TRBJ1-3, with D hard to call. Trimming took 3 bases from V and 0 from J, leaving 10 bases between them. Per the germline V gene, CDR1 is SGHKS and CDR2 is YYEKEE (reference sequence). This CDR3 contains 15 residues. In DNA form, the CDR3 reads TGTGCCAGCAGCTCTGAGGCTGTCTCTGGAAACACCATATATTTT. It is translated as CASSSEAVSGNTIYF.

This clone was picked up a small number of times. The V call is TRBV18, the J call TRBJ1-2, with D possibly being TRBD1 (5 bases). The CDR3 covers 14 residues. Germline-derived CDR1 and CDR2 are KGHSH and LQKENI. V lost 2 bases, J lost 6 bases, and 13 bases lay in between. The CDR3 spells CASSPMGEGNGYTF. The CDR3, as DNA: TGTGCCAGCTCACCAATGGGGGAGGGGAATGGCTACACCTTC. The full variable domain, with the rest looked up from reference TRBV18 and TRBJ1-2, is NAGVMQNPRHLVRRRGQEARLRCSPMKGHSHVYWYRQLPEEGLKFMVYLQKENIIDESGMPKERFSAEFPKEGPSILRIQQVVRGDSAAYFCASSPMGEGNGYTFGSGTRLTVV.

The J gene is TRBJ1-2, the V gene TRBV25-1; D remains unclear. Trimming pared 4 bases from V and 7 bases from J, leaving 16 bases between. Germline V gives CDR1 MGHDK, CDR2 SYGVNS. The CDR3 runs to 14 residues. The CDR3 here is CASSGVASGSGYTF. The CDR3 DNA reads TGTGCCAGCAGTGGAGTAGCGAGCGGGTCTGGCTACACCTTC.

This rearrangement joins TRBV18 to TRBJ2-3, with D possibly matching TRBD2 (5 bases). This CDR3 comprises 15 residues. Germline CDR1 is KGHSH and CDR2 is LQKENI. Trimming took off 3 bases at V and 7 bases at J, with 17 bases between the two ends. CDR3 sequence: CASSPGLAGIYTQYF. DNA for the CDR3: TGTGCCAGCTCACCCGGACTGGCTGGGATATATACGCAGTATTTT.

The DNA of the CDR3 is TGTGCCAGCTCACCGGGACAGGGGGTTTGGACTGAAGCTTTCTTT. Amino acid sequence: CASSPGQGVWTEAFF. This chain links TRBV18 with TRBJ1-1; 11 nucleotides match TRBD1. The CDR3 has 15 amino acids. The V and J ends lost 3 bases and 5 bases, in that order; junction bases with no gene match: 5. The V gene's germline CDR1 is KGHSH and CDR2 LQKENI. Full variable domain (missing parts from reference TRBV18 and TRBJ1-1): NAGVMQNPRHLVRRRGQEARLRCSPMKGHSHVYWYRQLPEEGLKFMVYLQKENIIDESGMPKERFSAEFPKEGPSILRIQQVVRGDSAAYFCASSPGQGVWTEAFFGQGTRLTVV.

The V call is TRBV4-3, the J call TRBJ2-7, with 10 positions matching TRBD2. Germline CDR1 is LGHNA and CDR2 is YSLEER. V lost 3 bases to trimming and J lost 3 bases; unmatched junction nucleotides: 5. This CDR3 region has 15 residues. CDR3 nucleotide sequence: TGCGCCAGCAGCCAGAGCGGGGGGGCAGACTACGAGCAGTACTTC. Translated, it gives CASSQSGGADYEQYF.

For the CDR3, the DNA is TGTGCCATCAGTAAACAAGGAGACGGCAGAAACACCATATATTTT. Encoded protein: CAISKQGDGRNTIYF. This sequence joins TRBV10-3 and TRBJ1-3, with D hard to call. The CDR3 consists of 15 residues. CDR1 ENHRY and CDR2 SYGVKD come from the germline V gene. V dropped 5 bases and J dropped 5 bases, with 16 bases sitting between them.